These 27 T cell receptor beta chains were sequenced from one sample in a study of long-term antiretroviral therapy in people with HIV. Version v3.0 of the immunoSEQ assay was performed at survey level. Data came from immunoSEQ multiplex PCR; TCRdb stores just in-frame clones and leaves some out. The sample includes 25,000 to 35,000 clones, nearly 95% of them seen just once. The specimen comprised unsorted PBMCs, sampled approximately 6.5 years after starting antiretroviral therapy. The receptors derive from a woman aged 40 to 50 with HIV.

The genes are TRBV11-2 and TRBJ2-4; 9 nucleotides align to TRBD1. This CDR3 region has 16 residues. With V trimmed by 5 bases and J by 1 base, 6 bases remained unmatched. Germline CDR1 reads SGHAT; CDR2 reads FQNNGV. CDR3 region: CASSAYRGRAKNIQYF. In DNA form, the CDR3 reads TGTGCCAGCAGCGCATACAGGGGGCGCGCCAAAAACATTCAGTACTTC.

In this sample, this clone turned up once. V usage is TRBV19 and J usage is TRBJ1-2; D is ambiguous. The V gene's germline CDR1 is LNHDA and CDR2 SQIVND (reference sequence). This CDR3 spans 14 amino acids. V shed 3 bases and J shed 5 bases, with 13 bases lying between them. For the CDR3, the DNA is TGTGCCAGTAGTATCCGGGAAGTACAGTATGGCTACACCTTC. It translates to CASSIREVQYGYTF.

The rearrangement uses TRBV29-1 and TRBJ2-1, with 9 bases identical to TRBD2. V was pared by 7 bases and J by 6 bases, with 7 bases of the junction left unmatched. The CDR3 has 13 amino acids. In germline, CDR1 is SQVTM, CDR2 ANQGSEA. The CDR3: CSGLAGDFNEQFF. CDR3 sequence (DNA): TGCAGCGGATTAGCGGGGGATTTCAATGAGCAGTTCTTC.

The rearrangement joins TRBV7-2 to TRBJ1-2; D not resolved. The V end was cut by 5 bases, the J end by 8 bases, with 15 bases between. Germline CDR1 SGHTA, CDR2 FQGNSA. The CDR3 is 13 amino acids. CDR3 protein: CASSREGTMGYTF. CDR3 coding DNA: TGTGCCAGCAGCCGGGAGGGAACTATGGGCTACACCTTC. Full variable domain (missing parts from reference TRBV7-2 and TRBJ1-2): GAGVSQSPSNKVTEKGKDVELRCDPISGHTALYWYRQSLGQGLEFLIYFQGNSAPDKSGLPSDRFSAERTGGSVSTLTIQRTQQEDSAVYLCASSREGTMGYTFGSGTRLTVV.

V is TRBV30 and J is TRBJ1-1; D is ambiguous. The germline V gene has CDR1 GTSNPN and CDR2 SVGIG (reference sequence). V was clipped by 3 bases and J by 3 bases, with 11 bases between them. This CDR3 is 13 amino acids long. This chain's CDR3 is CAWRRLWDTEAFF. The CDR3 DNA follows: TGTGCCTGGAGAAGACTTTGGGACACTGAAGCTTTCTTT.

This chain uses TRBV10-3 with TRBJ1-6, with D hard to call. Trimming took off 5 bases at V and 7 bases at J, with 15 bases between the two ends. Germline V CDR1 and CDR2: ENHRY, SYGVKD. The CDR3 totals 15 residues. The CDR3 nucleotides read TGTGCCATCAGTTACTCCTCGTCCGGGAATTCACCCCTCCACTTT. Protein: CAISYSSSGNSPLHF.

The CDR3 bases are TGTGCCAGCAGCTTAGCGACAGGGTACGCTGGAAACACCATATATTTT. It specifies CASSLATGYAGNTIYF. The chain is built from TRBV7-2 and TRBJ1-3, with 7 bases identical to TRBD1. The CDR3 loop spans 16 amino acids. V lost 0 bases and J lost 2; bases outside the gene matches: 4. Germline V gene sequence: CDR1 SGHTA, CDR2 FQGNSA. The full variable domain, rest sourced from reference TRBV7-2 and TRBJ1-3, is GAGVSQSPSNKVTEKGKDVELRCDPISGHTALYWYRQSLGQGLEFLIYFQGNSAPDKSGLPSDRFSAERTGGSVSTLTIQRTQQEDSAVYLCASSLATGYAGNTIYFGEGSWLTVV.

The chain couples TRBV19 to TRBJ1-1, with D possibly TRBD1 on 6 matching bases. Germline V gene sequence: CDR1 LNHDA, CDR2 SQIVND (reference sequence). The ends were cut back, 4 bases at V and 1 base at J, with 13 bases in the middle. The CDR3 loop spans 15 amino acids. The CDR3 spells CASSTTTGPNTEAFF. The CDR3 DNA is TGTGCCAGTAGTACAACGACAGGACCGAACACTGAAGCTTTCTTT.

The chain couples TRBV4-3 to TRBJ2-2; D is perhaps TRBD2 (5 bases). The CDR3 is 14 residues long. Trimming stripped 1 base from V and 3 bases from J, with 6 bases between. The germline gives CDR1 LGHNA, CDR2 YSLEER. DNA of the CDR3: TGCGCCAGCAGCCAAGGAGGGTACACCGGGGAGCTGTTTTTT. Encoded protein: CASSQGGYTGELFF.

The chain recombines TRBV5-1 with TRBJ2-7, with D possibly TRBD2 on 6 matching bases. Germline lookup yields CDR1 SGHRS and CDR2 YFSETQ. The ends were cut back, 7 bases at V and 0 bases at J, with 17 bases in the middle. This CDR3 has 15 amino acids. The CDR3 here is CASYRGTSSSYEQYF. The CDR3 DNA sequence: TGCGCCAGCTACCGAGGGACTTCAAGCTCCTACGAGCAGTACTTC.

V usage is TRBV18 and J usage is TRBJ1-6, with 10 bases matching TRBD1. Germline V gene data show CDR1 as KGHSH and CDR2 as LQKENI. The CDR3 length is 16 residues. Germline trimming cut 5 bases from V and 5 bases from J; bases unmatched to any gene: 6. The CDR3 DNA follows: TGTGCCAGCTCAGCCCGGGACAGGGGAAATAATTCACCCCTCCACTTT. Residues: CASSARDRGNNSPLHF.

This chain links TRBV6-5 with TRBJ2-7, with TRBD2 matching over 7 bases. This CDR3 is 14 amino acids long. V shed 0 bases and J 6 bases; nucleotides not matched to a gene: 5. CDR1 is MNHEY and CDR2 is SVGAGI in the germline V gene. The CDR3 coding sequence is TGTGCCAGCAGTTACTCGATCAGGGAGGGCGAGCAGTACTTC. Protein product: CASSYSIREGEQYF.

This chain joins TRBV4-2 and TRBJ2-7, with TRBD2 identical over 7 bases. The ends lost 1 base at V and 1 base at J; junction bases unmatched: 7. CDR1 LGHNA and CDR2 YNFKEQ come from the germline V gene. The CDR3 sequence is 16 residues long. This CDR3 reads CASSQVVGGMSYEQYF. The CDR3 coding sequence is TGTGCCAGCAGCCAAGTGGTGGGGGGGATGTCCTACGAGCAGTACTTC.

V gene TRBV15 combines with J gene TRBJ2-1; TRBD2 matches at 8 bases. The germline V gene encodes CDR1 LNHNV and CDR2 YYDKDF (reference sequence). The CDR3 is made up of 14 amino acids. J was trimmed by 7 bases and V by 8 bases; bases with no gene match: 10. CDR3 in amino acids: CATSFAGTSNEQFF. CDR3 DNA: TGTGCCACCTCGTTTGCCGGGACTAGTAATGAGCAGTTCTTC.

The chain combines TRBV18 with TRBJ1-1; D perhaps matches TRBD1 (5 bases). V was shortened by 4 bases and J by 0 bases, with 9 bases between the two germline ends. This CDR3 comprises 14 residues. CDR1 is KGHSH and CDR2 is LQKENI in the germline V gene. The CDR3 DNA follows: TGTGCCAGCTCACGGGGGAACATGAACACTGAAGCTTTCTTT. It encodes CASSRGNMNTEAFF.

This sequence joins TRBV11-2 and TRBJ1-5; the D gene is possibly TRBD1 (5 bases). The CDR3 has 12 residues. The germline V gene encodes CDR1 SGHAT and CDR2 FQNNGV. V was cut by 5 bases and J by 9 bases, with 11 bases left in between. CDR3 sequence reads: CASSIPGGPQHF. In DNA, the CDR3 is TGTGCCAGCAGCATCCCTGGGGGGCCCCAGCATTTT.

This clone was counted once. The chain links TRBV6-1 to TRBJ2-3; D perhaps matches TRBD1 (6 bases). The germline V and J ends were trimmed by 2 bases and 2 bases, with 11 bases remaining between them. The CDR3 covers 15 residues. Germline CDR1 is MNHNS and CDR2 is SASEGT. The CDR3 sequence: CASSELGADTDTQYF. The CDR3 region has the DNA TGTGCCAGCAGTGAACTGGGGGCAGACACAGATACGCAGTATTTT.

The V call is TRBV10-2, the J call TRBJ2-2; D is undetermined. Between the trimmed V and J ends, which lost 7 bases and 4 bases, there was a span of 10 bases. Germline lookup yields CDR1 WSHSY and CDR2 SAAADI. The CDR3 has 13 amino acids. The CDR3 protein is CASKGAATGELFF. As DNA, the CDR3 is TGCGCCAGCAAAGGTGCGGCCACCGGGGAGCTGTTTTTT.

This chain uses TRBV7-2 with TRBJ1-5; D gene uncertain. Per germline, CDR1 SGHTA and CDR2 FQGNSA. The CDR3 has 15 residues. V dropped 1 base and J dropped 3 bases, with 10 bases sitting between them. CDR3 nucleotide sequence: TGTGCCAGCAGCTTAGAAGGAACGGACAATCAGCCCCAGCATTTT. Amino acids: CASSLEGTDNQPQHF.

CDR3 nucleotide sequence: TGCGCCAGCAGCTTGAGCAGTCAGGTGAACTATGGCTACACCTTC. This sequence encodes CASSLSSQVNYGYTF. The chain carries TRBV5-1 and TRBJ1-2; D unresolved. The CDR3 extends over 15 amino acids. Trimming cost V 1 base and J 2 bases, with 12 bases left between them. Germline V lookup: CDR1 SGHRS, CDR2 YFSETQ.

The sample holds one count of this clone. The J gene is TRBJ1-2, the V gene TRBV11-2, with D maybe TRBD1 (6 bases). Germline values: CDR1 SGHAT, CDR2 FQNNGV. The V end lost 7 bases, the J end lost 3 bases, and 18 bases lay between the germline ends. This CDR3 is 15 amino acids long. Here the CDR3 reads CASTEIPRGHYGYTF. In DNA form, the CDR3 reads TGTGCCAGCACCGAAATCCCCAGGGGCCACTATGGCTACACCTTC.

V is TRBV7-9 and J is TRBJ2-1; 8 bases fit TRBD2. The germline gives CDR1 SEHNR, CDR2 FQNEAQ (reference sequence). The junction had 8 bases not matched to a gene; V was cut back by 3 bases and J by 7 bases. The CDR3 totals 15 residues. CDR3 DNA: TGTGCCAGCAGCTTCAACGGGGGGGCATCAAATGAGCAGTTCTTC. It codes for CASSFNGGASNEQFF.

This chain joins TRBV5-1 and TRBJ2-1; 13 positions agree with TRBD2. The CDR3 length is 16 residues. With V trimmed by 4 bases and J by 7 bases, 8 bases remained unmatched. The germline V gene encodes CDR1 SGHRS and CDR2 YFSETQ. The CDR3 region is CASSASTSGGANEQFF. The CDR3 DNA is TGCGCCAGCAGCGCCTCTACTAGCGGGGGGGCGAATGAGCAGTTCTTC.

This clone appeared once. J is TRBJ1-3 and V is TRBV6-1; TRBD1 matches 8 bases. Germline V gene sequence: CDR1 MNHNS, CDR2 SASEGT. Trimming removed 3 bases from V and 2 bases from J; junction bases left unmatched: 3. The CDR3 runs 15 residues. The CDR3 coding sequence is TGTGCCAGCAGTGAGCTCAGGGGGCCTGGAAACACCATATATTTT. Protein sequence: CASSELRGPGNTIYF.

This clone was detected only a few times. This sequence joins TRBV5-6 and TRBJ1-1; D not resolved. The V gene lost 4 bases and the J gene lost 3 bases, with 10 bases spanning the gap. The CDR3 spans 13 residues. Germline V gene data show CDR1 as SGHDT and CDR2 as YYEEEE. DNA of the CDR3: TGTGCCAGCAGCCTCGTGGACCACACTGAAGCTTTCTTT. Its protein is CASSLVDHTEAFF. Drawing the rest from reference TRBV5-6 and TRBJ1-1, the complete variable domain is DAGVTQSPTHLIKTRGQQVTLRCSPKSGHDTVSWYQQALGQGPQFIFQYYEEEERQRGNFPDRFSGHQFPNYSSELNVNALLLGDSALYLCASSLVDHTEAFFGQGTRLTVV.

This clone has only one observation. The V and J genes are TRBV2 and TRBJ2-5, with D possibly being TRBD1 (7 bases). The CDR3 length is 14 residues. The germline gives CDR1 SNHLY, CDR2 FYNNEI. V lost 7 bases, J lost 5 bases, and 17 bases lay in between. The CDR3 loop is CASNLRGAGETQYF. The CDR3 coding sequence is TGTGCCAGCAACCTCAGGGGGGCAGGGGAGACCCAGTACTTC.

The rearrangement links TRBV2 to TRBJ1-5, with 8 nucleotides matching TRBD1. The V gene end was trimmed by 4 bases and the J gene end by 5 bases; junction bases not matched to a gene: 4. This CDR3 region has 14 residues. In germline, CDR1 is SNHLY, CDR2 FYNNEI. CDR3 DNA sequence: TGTGCCAGCAGTGGCAGGGGGCGAGATCAGCCCCAGCATTTT. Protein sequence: CASSGRGRDQPQHF.